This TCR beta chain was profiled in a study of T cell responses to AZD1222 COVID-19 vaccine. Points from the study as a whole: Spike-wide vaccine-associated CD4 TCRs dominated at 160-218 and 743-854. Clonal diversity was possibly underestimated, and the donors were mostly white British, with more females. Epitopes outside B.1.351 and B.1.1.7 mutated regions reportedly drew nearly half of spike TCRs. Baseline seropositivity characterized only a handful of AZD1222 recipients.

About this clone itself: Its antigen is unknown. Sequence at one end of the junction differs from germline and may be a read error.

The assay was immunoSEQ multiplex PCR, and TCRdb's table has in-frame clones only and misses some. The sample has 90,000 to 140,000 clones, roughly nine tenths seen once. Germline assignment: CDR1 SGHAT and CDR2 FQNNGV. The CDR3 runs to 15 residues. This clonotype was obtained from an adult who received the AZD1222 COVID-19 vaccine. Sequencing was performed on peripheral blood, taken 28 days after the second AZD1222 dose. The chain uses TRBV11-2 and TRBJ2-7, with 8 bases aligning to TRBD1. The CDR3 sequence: CVSSFGQGPSYEQYF. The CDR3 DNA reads TGTGTCAGCAGCTTCGGACAGGGTCCCTCCTACGAGCAGTACTTC.